Listed here are 24 T cell receptor beta chains from one sample, sequenced in a study of cytomegalovirus exposure and HLA in healthy donors. The PCR contained 60 Vbeta and 13 Jbeta primers. Libraries were prepared by immunoSEQ multiplex PCR; TCRdb keeps only in-frame clonotypes and omits some of them. The sample carries approximately 140,000 clones, roughly 82% recorded once. The specimen sequenced was PBMCs. All receptors derive from a man aged 18 to 30 in good health and CMV-seropositive.

The V call is TRBV6-5, the J call TRBJ2-2; no clear D gene. The V end was cut by 7 bases, the J end by 3 bases, with 12 bases between. The CDR3 extends over 14 amino acids. Germline CDR1 is MNHEY and CDR2 is SVGAGI. CDR3 DNA: TGTGCCAGCATGAAGGCGGCCTACACCGGGGAGCTGTTTTTT. Its translation is CASMKAAYTGELFF.

DNA of the CDR3: TGTGCCAGCAGAAGGGGGGGGTTTAGCCACGAGCAGTACTTC. Amino acids: CASRRGGFSHEQYF. The chain employs TRBV27 and TRBJ2-7; a weak D match, TRBD2 (7 bases). V was shortened by 6 bases and J by 5 bases, with 17 bases between the two germline ends. This CDR3 is 14 amino acids long. Germline lookup yields CDR1 MNHEY and CDR2 SMNVEV (reference sequence).

V is TRBV28 and J is TRBJ1-5; no firm D call. With 7 bases removed from V and 0 bases from J, the gap between germline ends came to 13 bases. The CDR3 totals 15 residues. CDR1 MDHEN and CDR2 SYDVKM come from the germline V gene. The CDR3 nucleotides read TGTGCCAGCACCAACGGGTTTTATAGCAATCAGCCCCAGCATTTT. Protein sequence: CASTNGFYSNQPQHF.

This chain uses TRBV10-3 with TRBJ1-1, with no clear D. Deletions cut 2 bases from V and 6 bases from J, with 13 bases between. The CDR3 length is 14 residues. CDR1 is ENHRY and CDR2 is SYGVKD in the germline V gene. CDR3 in amino acids: CAISEEVGYAEAFF. DNA for the CDR3: TGTGCCATCAGTGAGGAGGTCGGGTACGCTGAAGCTTTCTTT.

The chain carries TRBV10-2 and TRBJ2-5; TRBD2 matches 8 bases. Germline V gene lookup returns CDR1 WSHSY and CDR2 SAAADI. This CDR3 comprises 14 residues. CDR3 sequence (DNA): TGCGCGTCGTCGGCTAGCGGGCTTCAAGAGACCCAGTACTTC. It encodes CASSASGLQETQYF.

This sequence joins TRBV5-1 and TRBJ1-3, with D perhaps matching TRBD1 (6 bases). V lost 1 base and J lost 1, with 9 bases in between. This CDR3 comprises 15 residues. Germline values: CDR1 SGHRS, CDR2 YFSETQ. This CDR3 reads CASSLQGLSGNTIYF. CDR3 DNA sequence: TGCGCCAGCAGCTTGCAGGGGTTGTCTGGAAACACCATATATTTT.

The sample holds a few counts of this clone. This chain joins TRBV5-1 and TRBJ2-3; D is undetermined. The CDR3 spans 14 residues. Germline CDR1 SGHRS, CDR2 YFSETQ. V was trimmed by 0 bases and J by 3 bases, leaving 8 bases between them. The CDR3: CASSLVLQTDTQYF. As DNA, the CDR3 is TGCGCCAGCAGCTTGGTTTTACAGACAGATACGCAGTATTTT.

The chain links TRBV5-1 to TRBJ1-1, with 7 positions matching TRBD1. V dropped 3 bases and J dropped 6; count of bases not matched to a gene: 8. CDR1 and CDR2 from the germline V gene are SGHRS and YFSETQ. This CDR3 spans 14 amino acids. CDR3 residues: CASSSTGERAEAFF. The CDR3 DNA sequence: TGCGCCAGCAGCTCTACAGGGGAGAGGGCTGAAGCTTTCTTT. Full variable domain (rest looked up from reference TRBV5-1 and TRBJ1-1): KAGVTQTPRYLIKTRGQQVTLSCSPISGHRSVSWYQQTPGQGLQFLFEYFSETQRNKGNFPGRFSGRQFSNSRSEMNVSTLELGDSALYLCASSSTGERAEAFFGQGTRLTVV.

The CDR3 coding sequence is TGTGCCAGCACTCGGAGCTATGGCTACACCTTC. It yields the protein CASTRSYGYTF. This rearrangement joins TRBV28 to TRBJ1-2, with D unresolved. The germline CDR1 and CDR2 sequences are MDHEN and SYDVKM. The CDR3 covers 11 residues. V was trimmed by 7 bases and J by 4 bases, leaving 7 bases between them.

V usage is TRBV4-1 and J usage is TRBJ1-5; D not certain. V shed 4 bases and J shed 2 bases, with 21 bases lying between them. The length of the CDR3 is 18 residues. Per germline, CDR1 MGHRA and CDR2 YSYEKL. For the CDR3, the DNA is TGCGCCAGCAGCCCCGAGTGGGGAGGGTTTGGGGGCAATCAGCCCCAGCATTTT. It encodes CASSPEWGGFGGNQPQHF.

The chain has TRBV4-1 and TRBJ2-5, with TRBD2 identical over 12 bases. The J call is in doubt because the DNA end fits TRBJ2-7 better. Germline V CDR1 and CDR2: MGHRA, YSYEKL. The CDR3 covers 18 residues. CDR3 nucleotides: TGCGCCAGCAGCCTCAAGACTAGCGGGAGCTATCTCGGGTACGAGCAGTACTTC. This encodes CASSLKTSGSYLGYEQYF.

This chain links TRBV28 with TRBJ1-1; possibly TRBD1 for D (5 bases). The germline V gene encodes CDR1 MDHEN and CDR2 SYDVKM. The CDR3 totals 15 residues. V shed 5 bases and J shed 3 bases, with 16 bases lying between them. The CDR3 region is CASSPRGSSYTEAFF. The CDR3 DNA reads as TGTGCCAGCAGTCCCCGGGGGAGCAGCTACACTGAAGCTTTCTTT.

The chain links TRBV5-1 to TRBJ1-1; the match to TRBD1 covers 10 bases. Germline-derived CDR1 and CDR2 are SGHRS and YFSETQ. With 5 bases clipped from V and 4 bases from J, the junction kept 5 bases outside the gene matches. The length of the CDR3 is 14 residues. Here the CDR3 DNA reads TGCGCCAGCAGGGGGGGGACAGGGGCCACTGAAGCTTTCTTT. This codes for CASRGGTGATEAFF.

This clone has a single count. One end of the junction fails to match germline, which may point to a read error. The sample holds other DNA sequences that translate to the same CDR3. The chain has TRBV2 and TRBJ1-5, with D perhaps TRBD1 (6 bases). The germline CDR1 and CDR2 sequences are SNHLY and FYNNEI. CDR3 length equals 11 residues. Here the CDR3 reads CASSAGAAQHF. The CDR3 coding sequence is TGTGCCAGCAGTGCAGGGGCCGCCCAACATTTT.

This sequence joins TRBV7-9 and TRBJ2-1; TRBD2 is a possible D gene (5 bases). V dropped 6 bases and J dropped 0 bases, with 12 bases sitting between them. Germline CDR1 reads SEHNR; CDR2 reads FQNEAQ (reference sequence). The CDR3 spans 15 residues. The CDR3 spells CASRPGGLSYNEQFF. Here the CDR3 DNA reads TGTGCCAGCAGGCCGGGCGGGCTCTCCTACAATGAGCAGTTCTTC.

The CDR3 is CASSIKGTRSTDTQYF. The CDR3 DNA sequence: TGTGCCAGTAGTATAAAGGGGACACGGAGCACAGATACGCAGTATTTT. The rearrangement uses TRBV19 and TRBJ2-3; a possible D gene is TRBD1 (6 bases). V gave up 2 bases and J gave up 0 bases, with 12 bases separating them. The CDR3 extends over 16 amino acids. CDR1 LNHDA and CDR2 SQIVND come from the germline V gene (reference sequence). Full variable domain (rest looked up from reference TRBV19 and TRBJ2-3): DGGITQSPKYLFRKEGQNVTLSCEQNLNHDAMYWYRQDPGQGLRLIYYSQIVNDFQKGDIAEGYSVSREKKESFPLTVTSAQKNPTAFYLCASSIKGTRSTDTQYFGPGTRLTVL.

This clone was recorded once. The gene calls are TRBV6-5 and TRBJ1-2; TRBD1 agrees at 7 bases. The CDR3 covers 13 residues. V lost 5 bases and J lost 7; bases outside the gene matches: 7. Germline assignment: CDR1 MNHEY and CDR2 SVGAGI. The CDR3 DNA reads TGTGCCAGCAGTGTCGGACAGGTTGGTGGCTACACCTTC. Translating it yields CASSVGQVGGYTF.

For the CDR3, the DNA is TGTGCCAGCAGCTTGGGGCAGGGGGCCTTAAGTCAAAACATTCAGTACTTC. Protein sequence: CASSLGQGALSQNIQYF. This chain connects TRBV5-6 to TRBJ2-4; TRBD1 matches at 8 bases. The V and J ends lost 0 bases and 5 bases, in that order; junction bases with no gene match: 10. The CDR3 has 17 residues. Germline V lookup: CDR1 SGHDT, CDR2 YYEEEE. Full variable domain (remainder filled in from reference TRBV5-6 and TRBJ2-4): DAGVTQSPTHLIKTRGQQVTLRCSPKSGHDTVSWYQQALGQGPQFIFQYYEEEERQRGNFPDRFSGHQFPNYSSELNVNALLLGDSALYLCASSLGQGALSQNIQYFGAGTRLSVL.

The chain recombines TRBV29-1 with TRBJ2-1; 9 nucleotides align to TRBD1. The CDR3 totals 15 residues. Per germline, CDR1 SQVTM and CDR2 ANQGSEA. V was clipped by 0 bases and J by 10 bases; unmatched bases: 10. The CDR3 DNA is TGCAGCGTTGAAGAAAGGGGACAGGGAGACGAGGAGCAGTTCTTC. Encoded protein: CSVEERGQGDEEQFF.

The CDR3 loop reads CSARDLASEFF. CDR3 DNA: TGCAGTGCTAGAGATTTGGCTAGCGAGTTCTTC. The chain combines TRBV20-1 with TRBJ2-1; the D gene is possibly TRBD2 (6 bases). The CDR3 consists of 11 residues. V was pared by 0 bases and J by 14 bases, with 11 bases between. Germline V gene sequence: CDR1 DFQATT, CDR2 SNEGSKA (reference sequence).

The rearrangement joins TRBV30 to TRBJ1-1; 8 bases line up with TRBD1. This CDR3 region has 12 residues. In germline, CDR1 is GTSNPN, CDR2 SVGIG (reference sequence). V trimming: 8 bases; J trimming: 11 bases; junction bases outside the gene matches: 13. In DNA form, the CDR3 reads TGTGCCCAGGGAAGACAGGGGAGCGGCGCTTTCTTT. It translates to CAQGRQGSGAFF.

The chain links TRBV5-1 to TRBJ2-5, with 7 bases fitting TRBD1. This CDR3 comprises 16 residues. J was trimmed by 1 base and V by 5 bases; bases with no gene match: 11. Germline values: CDR1 SGHRS, CDR2 YFSETQ. DNA of the CDR3: TGCGCCAGCAGGAGGTCGTACAGGGGCCCCCAAGAGACCCAGTACTTC. Its protein is CASRRSYRGPQETQYF. Drawing the rest from reference TRBV5-1 and TRBJ2-5, the complete variable domain is KAGVTQTPRYLIKTRGQQVTLSCSPISGHRSVSWYQQTPGQGLQFLFEYFSETQRNKGNFPGRFSGRQFSNSRSEMNVSTLELGDSALYLCASRRSYRGPQETQYFGPGTRLLVL.

The rearrangement uses TRBV5-1 and TRBJ2-1; 11 positions match TRBD2. The ends lost 2 bases at V and 7 bases at J; junction bases unmatched: 8. The CDR3 is made up of 16 amino acids. Germline values: CDR1 SGHRS, CDR2 YFSETQ. CDR3 protein: CASSLLTSGITNEQFF. DNA of the CDR3: TGCGCCAGCAGCTTACTGACTAGCGGGATTACAAATGAGCAGTTCTTC.

This chain connects TRBV7-9 to TRBJ2-6; D is ambiguous. Germline values: CDR1 SEHNR, CDR2 FQNEAQ (reference sequence). The CDR3 is 16 residues long. Trimming pared 4 bases from V and 0 bases from J, leaving 10 bases between. The CDR3 nucleotides read TGTGCCAGCAGCTCCGCAGGCCTCTCTGGGGCCAACGTCCTGACTTTC. Its translation is CASSSAGLSGANVLTF.